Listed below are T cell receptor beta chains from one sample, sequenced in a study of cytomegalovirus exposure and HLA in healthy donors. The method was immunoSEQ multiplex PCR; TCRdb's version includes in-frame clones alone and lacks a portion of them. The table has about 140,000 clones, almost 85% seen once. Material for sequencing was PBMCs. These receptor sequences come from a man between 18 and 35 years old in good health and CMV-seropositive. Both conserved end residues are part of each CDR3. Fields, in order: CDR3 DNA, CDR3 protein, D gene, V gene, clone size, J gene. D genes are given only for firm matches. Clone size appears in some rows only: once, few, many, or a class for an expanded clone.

TGTGCCAGCAGCCCTCGACAGGGGAGCTCCTACGAGCAGTACTTC | CASSPRQGSSYEQYF | TRBD1 | TRBV5-4 | NA | TRBJ2-7
TGTGCCAGCTCCAAAGCCGAGACTGAAGCTTTCTTT | CASSKAETEAFF | NA | TRBV6-1 | NA | TRBJ1-1
TGCAGCGTGACAGGGGCGGTGGGGGAGCAGTACTTC | CSVTGAVGEQYF | TRBD1 | TRBV29-1 | NA | TRBJ2-7
TGTGCCAGCAGCCCAACCGGGACTAGCGGTAGCACAGATACGCAGTATTTT | CASSPTGTSGSTDTQYF | TRBD2 | TRBV7-2 | NA | TRBJ2-3
TGTGCCAGCAGCTTAGTAGGGACAGCTCTCTACGAGCAGTACTTC | CASSLVGTALYEQYF | TRBD1 | TRBV7-2 | NA | TRBJ2-7
TGCACCAGCAGAGTCGCGGGAGGGCTCACAGATACGCAGTATTTT | CTSRVAGGLTDTQYF | NA | TRBV1 | NA | TRBJ2-3
TGTGCCAGTTACCTCCGGGACAGGGGGATGGATGAAGCTTTCTTT | CASYLRDRGMDEAFF | TRBD1 | TRBV7-2 | NA | TRBJ1-1
TGTGCCAGCAGCTTAGGGTTGGGAGGTGTCGAGACCCAGTACTTC | CASSLGLGGVETQYF | NA | TRBV5-5 | NA | TRBJ2-5
TGCGCCACGCGGGGGTTCTCCTACAATGAGCAGTTCTTC | CATRGFSYNEQFF | TRBD2 | TRBV6-1 | NA | TRBJ2-1
TGTGCCAGCCTGAGATCCTTAGCCAAAAACATTCAGTACTTC | CASLRSLAKNIQYF | NA | TRBV2 | NA | TRBJ2-4
TGTGCCAGCACCATACTAGGGGAGCAGTTCTTC | CASTILGEQFF | NA | TRBV6-1 | NA | TRBJ2-1
TGTGCCAGCAGCCAGATAGCGGGAGCAGCCGAGCAGTACTTC | CASSQIAGAAEQYF | TRBD2 | TRBV7-6 | NA | TRBJ2-7
TGCAGCGTTGAAGGCGGTTTCCTCGGCACTGAAGCTTTCTTT | CSVEGGFLGTEAFF | NA | TRBV29-1 | NA | TRBJ1-1
TGTGCCAGCAGTTTCGCCCGGACAGGGGCGGCCTACGAGCAGTACTTC | CASSFARTGAAYEQYF | TRBD1 | TRBV28 | NA | TRBJ2-7
TGTGCCAGCAGTGAAGCTAGCAGCAATCAGCCCCAGCATTTT | CASSEASSNQPQHF | NA | TRBV6-1 | NA | TRBJ1-5
TGTGCCAGCAGTTCCGGACTAGCCAAAAACATTCAGTACTTC | CASSSGLAKNIQYF | NA | TRBV6-5 | once | TRBJ2-4
TGTGCCAGCAGTAACCAGGGACAGGACTCCTACGAGCAGTACTTC | CASSNQGQDSYEQYF | TRBD1 | TRBV6-5 | NA | TRBJ2-7
TGCGCCAGCCCCGATGACAGGGGGCCTCGGACTGAAGCTTTCTTT | CASPDDRGPRTEAFF | TRBD1 | TRBV5-1 | NA | TRBJ1-1
TGTGCCAGCAGCTTAAGGGGAAACAGGGGTGCTAACACTGAAGCTTTCTTT | CASSLRGNRGANTEAFF | TRBD1 | TRBV7-9 | NA | TRBJ1-1
TGTGCCAGCAGCAAACCCGGGACTAGCGGGTGCTTCGACTTATTCAAGCAGTACTTC | CASSKPGTSGCFDLFKQYF | NA | TRBV21-1 | NA | TRBJ2-7
TGTGCCACCGGGGGAACCTACGAGCAGTACTTC | CATGGTYEQYF | NA | TRBV10-3 | once | TRBJ2-7
TGTGCCAGCAGCTTGGGAAGGGGTTGGGATCAGCCCCAGCATTTT | CASSLGRGWDQPQHF | NA | TRBV5-6 | NA | TRBJ1-5
TGCAGCGCCTTGGGGGGGGGCGACTACGAGCAGTACTTC | CSALGGGDYEQYF | NA | TRBV29-1 | NA | TRBJ2-7
TGCGCCAGCAGCCAAGGGACATCAGGGGAAAAACTGTTTTTT | CASSQGTSGEKLFF | NA | TRBV4-1 | NA | TRBJ1-4
TGTGCCAGCAGGGTAGGAGGGGCAGGGGGCATCTACGAGCAGTACTTC | CASRVGGAGGIYEQYF | TRBD1 | TRBV28 | once | TRBJ2-7
TGTGCCAGTAGTCCCCGACATTACCCCGCGACTGAAGCTTTCTTT | CASSPRHYPATEAFF | NA | TRBV19 | NA | TRBJ1-1
TGCGCCAGCAGCCAAGGCTTAACAGGAAACACTGAAGCTTTCTTT | CASSQGLTGNTEAFF | NA | TRBV4-1 | NA | TRBJ1-1
TGTGCCAGCAGCCCTAGTTCAGGGTACAATCAGCCCCAGCATTTT | CASSPSSGYNQPQHF | NA | TRBV9 | NA | TRBJ1-5
TGTGCCATCAAGGGCGTCGGGGGCTATGGCTACACCTTC | CAIKGVGGYGYTF | NA | TRBV10-3 | NA | TRBJ1-2
TGCAGCGTTATTCTTCCTCTCTCCAATGAGCAGTTCTTC | CSVILPLSNEQFF | NA | TRBV29-1 | NA | TRBJ2-1
TGTGCCAGCAGTTTTTCGACTAGCACAGATACGCAGTATTTT | CASSFSTSTDTQYF | NA | TRBV27 | NA | TRBJ2-3
TGTGCCAGCAGTGAACCGGGAAACACCATATATTTT | CASSEPGNTIYF | NA | TRBV6-1 | NA | TRBJ1-3
TGTGCCTGGTCGGGGAGGGGAATGAACACTGAAGCTTTCTTT | CAWSGRGMNTEAFF | NA | TRBV30 | NA | TRBJ1-1
TGTGTCAGCAGTGAAGCCCGACTAGCGGGAGAGACCCAGTACTTC | CVSSEARLAGETQYF | TRBD2 | TRBV2 | NA | TRBJ2-5
TGTGCCAGCAGATCGGGGGTTGGCGAGCAGTACTTC | CASRSGVGEQYF | NA | TRBV5-8 | NA | TRBJ2-7
TGTGCCAGCAGTTTCGGGACAGGGGGCGTCGAGCAGTACTTC | CASSFGTGGVEQYF | TRBD1 | TRBV28 | NA | TRBJ2-7
TGTGCCAGCAGTTACCAACCGGGGGAGACCCAGTACTTC | CASSYQPGETQYF | NA | TRBV6-5 | NA | TRBJ2-5
TGTGCCAGCAGTGGCAGGGGGCGGGACACTGAAGCTTTCTTT | CASSGRGRDTEAFF | TRBD1 | TRBV6-5 | NA | TRBJ1-1
TGCGCCAGCAGCCCTATAAGTCACGATCGACTGAGAATGAACACTGAAGCTTTCTTT | CASSPISHDRLRMNTEAFF | NA | TRBV5-1 | NA | TRBJ1-1
TGCGCCAGCAGCCGGATCCAGGGCGGACAGGGACGGGACAATGAGCAGTTCTTC | CASSRIQGGQGRDNEQFF | TRBD1 | TRBV5-1 | NA | TRBJ2-1
TGTGCCAGCAGCCTGATAGGGACAGGAGGTGAAAAACTGTTTTTT | CASSLIGTGGEKLFF | TRBD1 | TRBV6-5 | NA | TRBJ1-4
TGTGCCAGCTCCGGACTAGCGGGGAGGGATGAGCAGTTCTTC | CASSGLAGRDEQFF | TRBD2 | TRBV18 | NA | TRBJ2-1
TGTGCCAGCAGTTTGGGGGGGAGCCACCGCACAGATACGCAGTATTTT | CASSLGGSHRTDTQYF | TRBD2 | TRBV28 | NA | TRBJ2-3
TGTGCCAGAGCTCGGGGGTACGAGCAGTACTTC | CARARGYEQYF | NA | TRBV28 | NA | TRBJ2-7
TGTGCCAGCAGCCTCGCGGGGCCCGGCACAGATACGCAGTATTTT | CASSLAGPGTDTQYF | NA | TRBV11-2 | NA | TRBJ2-3
TGTGCCAGCAGTCTCCCGACAGGGATGTCACAGACCCAGTACTTC | CASSLPTGMSQTQYF | TRBD1 | TRBV28 | once | TRBJ2-5